The next 11 T cell receptor beta chains were all read from a single sample in a study of CD8+CD57+ T cells in acquired aplastic anemia. Profiles of TCR beta VDJ and CDR3 were generated from a genomic DNA template. TCRdb ran MiXCR on the reads and lists one entry per CDR3 protein. The sample yields approximately 220,000 distinct CDR3 sequences, approximately 45% seen once. Patients chosen for sequencing had shown CD8+CD57+ cell expansion by flow cytometry. Sequenced input: sorted CD4+, CD8+, or CD8+CD57+ T cells (not recorded which) from PBMCs. Every receptor here comes from a human donor with aplastic anemia.

This clonotype was seen a few times. This chain joins TRBV7-3 and TRBJ2-2; TRBD1 agrees at 8 bases. V lost 5 bases, J lost 6 bases, and 5 bases stayed unmatched. The germline V gene has CDR1 SGHTA and CDR2 FQGTGA. This CDR3 is built from 14 residues. The CDR3 DNA follows: TGTGCCAGCAGCCCGGGACAGGCCCCCGGGGAGCTGTTTTTT. It codes for CASSPGQAPGELFF.

To note about this clonotype: Lacking the conserved final phenylalanine or tryptophan, this CDR3 likely reflects a read error. Because the CDR3's place on the DNA is in doubt, the DNA is left out and the CDR3 is given as listed by TCRdb. The chain combines TRBV19 with TRBJ2-2. The CDR3 is 11 residues long, counting both termini. The germline gives CDR1 LNHDA, CDR2 SQIVND (reference sequence). This CDR3 reads CASTQRGRGFS.

This clonotype was seen many times. V usage is TRBV20-1 and J usage is TRBJ1-1; the D is unclear. This CDR3 spans 11 amino acids. Germline CDR1 is DFQATT and CDR2 is SNEGSKA (reference sequence). The CDR3 region has the DNA TGCAGGGTTAACCGGGTCACTGAAGCTTTCTTT. It translates to CRVNRVTEAFF.

This clonotype was picked up many times. The gene calls are TRBV7-9 and TRBJ2-1; D may correspond to TRBD1 or TRBD2 (5 bases each). The CDR3 has 13 amino acids. V lost 3 bases and J lost 9, with 12 bases in between. CDR1 and CDR2 (germline): SEHNR, FQNEAQ (reference sequence). Here the CDR3 reads CASSLGVAVEQFF. The CDR3 DNA is TGTGCCAGCAGCTTGGGGGTGGCCGTTGAGCAGTTCTTC. Drawing the rest from reference TRBV7-9 and TRBJ2-1, the complete variable domain is DTGVSQNPRHKITKRGQNVTFRCDPISEHNRLYWYRQTLGQGPEFLTYFQNEAQLEKSRLLSDRFSAERPKGSFSTLEIQRTEQGDSAMYLCASSLGVAVEQFFGPGTRLTVL.

This clonotype was counted ten times or more. The genes are TRBV4-1 and TRBJ1-5; TRBD1 might be the D (5 bases). There are 15 residues in the CDR3. The V gene's germline CDR1 is MGHRA and CDR2 YSYEKL. Trimming cost V 6 bases and J 2 bases, with 14 bases left between them. The CDR3 loop reads CASSLSGPGNQPQHF. DNA of the CDR3: TGCGCCAGCAGTCTTTCGGGACCGGGCAATCAGCCCCAGCATTTT.

The V call is TRBV27, the J call TRBJ1-6; no definite D call. CDR3 length: 13 amino acids. The germline V gene has CDR1 MNHEY and CDR2 SMNVEV (reference sequence). Trimming left V 5 bases short and J 7 bases short, with 9 bases between. The DNA of the CDR3 is TGTGCCAGCAGTCCAATACAGAATTCACCCCTCCACTTT. Translating it yields CASSPIQNSPLHF.

Notes on this clonotype: The CDR3 carries no conserved terminal phenylalanine or tryptophan, so it likely arises from a read error. For the CDR3, the DNA is TGTGCCAGCAGCCCTGCCTCGGGAGGACAGATTTACAATGAGCAGTTCGTC. This codes for CASSPASGGQIYNEQFV. This chain connects TRBV9 to TRBJ2-1; D perhaps matches TRBD2 (7 bases). The CDR3 contains 17 residues. The V end lost 4 bases, the J end lost 4 bases, and 21 bases lay between the germline ends. CDR1 SGDLS and CDR2 YYNGEE come from the germline V gene.

The chain couples TRBV2 to TRBJ1-5; 7 bases line up with TRBD1. V gave up 2 bases and J gave up 6 bases; unmatched junction bases: 4. The germline V gene encodes CDR1 SNHLY and CDR2 FYNNEI. The CDR3 totals 14 residues. CDR3: CASSERQGAQPQHF. The CDR3 DNA is TGTGCCAGCAGTGAAAGACAGGGTGCTCAGCCCCAGCATTTT.

This clonotype appeared many times. This chain connects TRBV29-1 to TRBJ2-7; 11 nucleotides match TRBD2. The CDR3 loop spans 14 amino acids. V lost 5 bases to trimming and J lost 1 base; unmatched junction nucleotides: 4. Looked up from germline, CDR1 is SQVTM and CDR2 is ANQGSEA. The CDR3 protein is CSVTGTSGSYEQYF. The CDR3 DNA is TGCAGCGTTACCGGGACTAGCGGATCCTACGAGCAGTACTTC.

This clonotype was recorded at least ten times. V usage is TRBV4-1 and J usage is TRBJ1-1; D is unresolved. The CDR3 covers 16 residues. V lost 1 base, J lost 0 bases, and 12 bases lay in between. CDR1 and CDR2 from the germline V gene are MGHRA and YSYEKL. This chain's CDR3 is CASSQVSMGMNTEAFF. CDR3 nucleotides: TGCGCCAGCAGCCAAGTTAGTATGGGGATGAACACTGAAGCTTTCTTT.

This chain uses TRBV9 with TRBJ1-4; no reliable D call. This CDR3 spans 12 amino acids. The ends were cut back, 0 bases at V and 7 bases at J, with 4 bases in the middle. CDR1 and CDR2 (germline): SGDLS, YYNGEE. CDR3 in DNA: TGTGCCAGCAGCGTAGTTGGTGAAAAACTGTTTTTT. This translates into CASSVVGEKLFF.